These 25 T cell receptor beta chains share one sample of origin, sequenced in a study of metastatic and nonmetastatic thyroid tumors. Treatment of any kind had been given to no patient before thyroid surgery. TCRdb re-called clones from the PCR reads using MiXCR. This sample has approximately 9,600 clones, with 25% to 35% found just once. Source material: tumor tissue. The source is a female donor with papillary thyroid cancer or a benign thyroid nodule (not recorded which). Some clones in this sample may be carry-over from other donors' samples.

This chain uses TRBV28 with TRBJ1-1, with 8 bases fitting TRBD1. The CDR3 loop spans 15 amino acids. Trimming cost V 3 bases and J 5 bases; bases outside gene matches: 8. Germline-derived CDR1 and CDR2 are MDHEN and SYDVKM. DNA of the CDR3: TGTGCCAGCAGTTTTCAAACAGGGGGAGGTACTGAAGCTTTCTTT. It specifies CASSFQTGGGTEAFF.

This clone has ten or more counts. The CDR3 loop is CASSLTDRGELAKNIQYF. The CDR3 DNA follows: TGTGCCAGCAGTCTGACGGACAGGGGCGAATTAGCCAAAAACATTCAGTACTTC. The chain employs TRBV6-4 and TRBJ2-4, with 9 nucleotides matching TRBD1. This CDR3 comprises 18 residues. Per germline, CDR1 MRHNA and CDR2 SNTAGT. V trimming: 5 bases; J trimming: 0 bases; junction bases outside the gene matches: 11.

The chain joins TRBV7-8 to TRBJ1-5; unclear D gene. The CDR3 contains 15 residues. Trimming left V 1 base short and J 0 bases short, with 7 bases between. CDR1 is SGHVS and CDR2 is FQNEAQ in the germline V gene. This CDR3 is CASSLGGSSNQPQHF. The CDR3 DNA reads TGTGCCAGCAGCTTAGGGGGTAGTAGCAATCAGCCCCAGCATTTT.

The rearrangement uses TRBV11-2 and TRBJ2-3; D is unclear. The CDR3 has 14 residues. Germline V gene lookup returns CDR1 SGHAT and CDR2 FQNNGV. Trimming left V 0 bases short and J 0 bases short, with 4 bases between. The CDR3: CASSLEFSTDTQYF. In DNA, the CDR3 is TGTGCCAGCAGCTTAGAGTTCAGCACAGATACGCAGTATTTT.

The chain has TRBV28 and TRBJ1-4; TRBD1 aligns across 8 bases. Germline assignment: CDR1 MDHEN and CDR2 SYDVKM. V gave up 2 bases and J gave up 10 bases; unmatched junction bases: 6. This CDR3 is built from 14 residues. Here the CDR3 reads CASSLGGQVAKLFF. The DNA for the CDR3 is TGTGCCAGCAGTTTAGGGGGACAGGTGGCAAAACTGTTTTTT.

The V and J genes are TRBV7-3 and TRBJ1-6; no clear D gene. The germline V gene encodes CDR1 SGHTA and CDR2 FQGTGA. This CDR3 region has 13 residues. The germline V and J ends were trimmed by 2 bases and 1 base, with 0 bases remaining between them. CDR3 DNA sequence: TGTGCCAGCAGCTTATCCTATAATTCACCCCTCCACTTT. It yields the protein CASSLSYNSPLHF.

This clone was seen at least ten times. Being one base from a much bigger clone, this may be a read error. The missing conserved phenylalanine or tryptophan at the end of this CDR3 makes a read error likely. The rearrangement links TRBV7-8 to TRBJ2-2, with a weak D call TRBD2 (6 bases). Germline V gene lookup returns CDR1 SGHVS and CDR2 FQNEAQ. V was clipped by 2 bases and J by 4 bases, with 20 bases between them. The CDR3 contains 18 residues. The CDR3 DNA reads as TGTGCCAGCAGCTTACCGGGGGTAGATCTACGCGGCACCGGGGAGCTGTTTCTT. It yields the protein CASSLPGVDLRGTGELFL.

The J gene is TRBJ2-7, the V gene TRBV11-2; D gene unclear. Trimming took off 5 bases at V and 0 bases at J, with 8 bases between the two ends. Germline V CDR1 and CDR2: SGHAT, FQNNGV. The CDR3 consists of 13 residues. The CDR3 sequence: CASSLPGSYEQYF. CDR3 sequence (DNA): TGTGCCAGCAGCCTTCCCGGCTCCTACGAGCAGTACTTC.

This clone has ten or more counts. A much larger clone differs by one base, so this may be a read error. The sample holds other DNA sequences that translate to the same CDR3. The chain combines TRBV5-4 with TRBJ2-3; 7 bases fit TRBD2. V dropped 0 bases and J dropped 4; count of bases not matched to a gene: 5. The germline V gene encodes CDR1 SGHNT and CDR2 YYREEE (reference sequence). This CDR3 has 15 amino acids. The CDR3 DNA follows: TGTGCCAGCAGCTTGGGAGGTGCGGGGGCAGATACGCAGTATTTT. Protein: CASSLGGAGADTQYF.

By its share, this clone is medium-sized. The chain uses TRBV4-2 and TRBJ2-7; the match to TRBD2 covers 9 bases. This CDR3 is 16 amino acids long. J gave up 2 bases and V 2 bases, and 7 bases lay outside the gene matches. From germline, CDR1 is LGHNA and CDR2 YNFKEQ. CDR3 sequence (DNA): TGTGCCAGCAGCCAAACGACTAGCGGTATGACCTACGAGCAGTACTTC. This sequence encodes CASSQTTSGMTYEQYF.

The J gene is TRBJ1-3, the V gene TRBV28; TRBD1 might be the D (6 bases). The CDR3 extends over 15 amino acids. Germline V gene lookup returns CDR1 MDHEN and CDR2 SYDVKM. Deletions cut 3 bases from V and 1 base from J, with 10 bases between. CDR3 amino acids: CASSFGGLSGNTIYF. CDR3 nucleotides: TGTGCCAGCAGTTTCGGGGGGCTATCTGGAAACACCATATATTTT.

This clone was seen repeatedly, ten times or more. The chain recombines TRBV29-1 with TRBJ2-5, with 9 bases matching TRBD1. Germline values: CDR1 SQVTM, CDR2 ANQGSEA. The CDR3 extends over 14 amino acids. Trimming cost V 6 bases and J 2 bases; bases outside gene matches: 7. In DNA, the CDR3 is TGCAGCGTAAGACAGGGGGAGATTCAAGAGACCCAGTACTTC. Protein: CSVRQGEIQETQYF.

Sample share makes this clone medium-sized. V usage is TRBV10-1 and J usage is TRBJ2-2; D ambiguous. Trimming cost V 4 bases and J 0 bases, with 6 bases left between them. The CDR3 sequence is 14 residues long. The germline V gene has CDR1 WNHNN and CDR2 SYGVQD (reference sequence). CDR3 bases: TGCGCCAGCAGTGGGTCAACGAACACCGGGGAGCTGTTTTTT. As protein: CASSGSTNTGELFF.

The CDR3 spells CATRSISTFDEQYF. The CDR3 nucleotides read TGTGCCACAAGGAGCATCTCCACTTTCGACGAGCAGTACTTC. The V and J genes are TRBV6-1 and TRBJ2-7; no reliable D call. Germline lookup yields CDR1 MNHNS and CDR2 SASEGT. Trimming took off 10 bases at V and 5 bases at J, with 21 bases between the two ends. The CDR3 is made up of 14 amino acids.

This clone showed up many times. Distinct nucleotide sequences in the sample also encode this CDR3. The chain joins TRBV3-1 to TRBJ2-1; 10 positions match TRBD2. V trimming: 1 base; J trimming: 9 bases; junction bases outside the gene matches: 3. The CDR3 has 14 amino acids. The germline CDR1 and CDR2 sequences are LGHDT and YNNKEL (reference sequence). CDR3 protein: CASSQGTSGSEQFF. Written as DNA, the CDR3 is TGTGCCAGCAGCCAAGGGACTAGCGGCAGTGAGCAGTTCTTC.

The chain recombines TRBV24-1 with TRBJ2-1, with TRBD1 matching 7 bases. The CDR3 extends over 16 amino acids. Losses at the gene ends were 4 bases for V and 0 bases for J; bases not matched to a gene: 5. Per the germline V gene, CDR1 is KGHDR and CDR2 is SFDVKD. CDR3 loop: CATSDQGGISYNEQFF. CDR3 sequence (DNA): TGTGCCACCAGTGACCAAGGGGGCATCTCCTACAATGAGCAGTTCTTC.

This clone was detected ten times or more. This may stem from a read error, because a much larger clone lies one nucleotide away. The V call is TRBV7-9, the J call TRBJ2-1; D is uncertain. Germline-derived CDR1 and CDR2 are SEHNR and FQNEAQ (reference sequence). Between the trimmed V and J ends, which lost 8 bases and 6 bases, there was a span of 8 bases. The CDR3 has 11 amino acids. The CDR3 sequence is CASVGSNEQFF. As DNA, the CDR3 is TGTGCCAGCGTGGGTAGCAATGAGCAGTTCTTC.

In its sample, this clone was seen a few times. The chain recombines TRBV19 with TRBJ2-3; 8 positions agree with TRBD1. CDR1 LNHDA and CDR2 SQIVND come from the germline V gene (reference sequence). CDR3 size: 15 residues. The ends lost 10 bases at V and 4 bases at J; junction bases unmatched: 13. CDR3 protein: CATGTGNYGADTQYF. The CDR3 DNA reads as TGTGCCACCGGGACAGGTAATTATGGAGCAGATACGCAGTATTTT.

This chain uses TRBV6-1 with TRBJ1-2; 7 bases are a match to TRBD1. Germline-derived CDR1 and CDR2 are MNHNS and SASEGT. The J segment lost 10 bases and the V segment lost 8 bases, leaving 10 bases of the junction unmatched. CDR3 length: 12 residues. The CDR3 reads CASVTLQGIYTF. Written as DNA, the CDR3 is TGTGCCAGCGTCACCTTACAGGGGATCTACACCTTC.

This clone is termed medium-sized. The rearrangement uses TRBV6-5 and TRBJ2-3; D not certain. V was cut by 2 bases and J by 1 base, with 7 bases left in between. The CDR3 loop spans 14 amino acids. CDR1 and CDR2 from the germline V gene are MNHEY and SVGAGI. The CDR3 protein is CASSYVYGTDTQYF. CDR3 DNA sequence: TGTGCCAGCAGTTACGTTTACGGCACAGATACGCAGTATTTT.

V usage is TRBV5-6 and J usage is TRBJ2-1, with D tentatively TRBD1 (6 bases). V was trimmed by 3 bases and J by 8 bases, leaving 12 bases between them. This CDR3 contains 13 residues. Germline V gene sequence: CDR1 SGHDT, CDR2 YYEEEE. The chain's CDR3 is CASSSGTRDEQFF. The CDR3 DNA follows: TGTGCCAGCAGCTCCGGGACACGCGATGAGCAGTTCTTC.

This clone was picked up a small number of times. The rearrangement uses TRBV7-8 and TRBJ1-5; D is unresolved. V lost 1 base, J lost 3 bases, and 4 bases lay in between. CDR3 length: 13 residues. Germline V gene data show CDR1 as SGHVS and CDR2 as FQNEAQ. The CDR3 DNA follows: TGTGCCAGCAGCTTAGTTCCCAATCAGCCCCAGCATTTT. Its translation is CASSLVPNQPQHF. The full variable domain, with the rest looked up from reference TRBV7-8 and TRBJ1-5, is GAGVSQSPRYKVAKRGQDVALRCDPISGHVSLFWYQQALGQGPEFLTYFQNEAQLDKSGLPSDRFFAERPEGSVSTLKIQRTQQEDSAVYLCASSLVPNQPQHFGDGTRLSIL.

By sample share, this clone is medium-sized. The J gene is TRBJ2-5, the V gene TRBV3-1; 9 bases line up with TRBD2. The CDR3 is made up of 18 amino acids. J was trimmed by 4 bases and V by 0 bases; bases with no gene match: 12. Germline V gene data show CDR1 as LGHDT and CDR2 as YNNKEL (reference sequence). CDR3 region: CASSQDRGSGRVGETQYF. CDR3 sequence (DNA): TGTGCCAGCAGCCAAGATAGGGGTAGCGGGAGAGTCGGAGAGACCCAGTACTTC.

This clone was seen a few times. The CDR3 loop reads CASSDMGVPNTEAFF. In DNA, the CDR3 is TGTGCCAGCAGTGATATGGGGGTGCCGAACACTGAAGCTTTCTTT. V is TRBV6-1 and J is TRBJ1-1; perhaps TRBD1 as D (5 bases). The V gene's germline CDR1 is MNHNS and CDR2 SASEGT. The germline V and J ends were trimmed by 3 bases and 1 base, with 12 bases remaining between them. This CDR3 has 15 residues.

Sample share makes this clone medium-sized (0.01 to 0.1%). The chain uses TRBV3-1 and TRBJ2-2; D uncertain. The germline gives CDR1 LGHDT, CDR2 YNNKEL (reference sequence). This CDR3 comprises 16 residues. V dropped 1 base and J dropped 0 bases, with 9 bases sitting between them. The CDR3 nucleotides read TGTGCCAGCAGCCAAGTTCTGGGTTCGAACACCGGGGAGCTGTTTTTT. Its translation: CASSQVLGSNTGELFF.